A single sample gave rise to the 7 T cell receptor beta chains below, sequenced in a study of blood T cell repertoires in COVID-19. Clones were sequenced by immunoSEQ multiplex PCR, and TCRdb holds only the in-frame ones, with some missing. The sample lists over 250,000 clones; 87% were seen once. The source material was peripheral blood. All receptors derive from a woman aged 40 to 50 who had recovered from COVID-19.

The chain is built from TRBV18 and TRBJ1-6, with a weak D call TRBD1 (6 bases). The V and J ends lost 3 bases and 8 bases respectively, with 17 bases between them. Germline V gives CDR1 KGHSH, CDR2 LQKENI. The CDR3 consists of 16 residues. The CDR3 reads CASSPIRQAGDSPLHF. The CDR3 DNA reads TGTGCCAGCTCACCGATAAGACAGGCGGGGGATTCACCCCTCCACTTT.

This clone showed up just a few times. The CDR3 loop reads CASSQVGSAGYEQYF. CDR3 DNA sequence: TGCGCCAGCAGCCAAGTGGGCAGTGCGGGATACGAGCAGTACTTC. The genes are TRBV4-1 and TRBJ2-7; TRBD2 might be the D (6 bases). The CDR3 extends over 15 amino acids. The ends were cut back, 1 base at V and 4 bases at J, with 14 bases in the middle. CDR1 MGHRA and CDR2 YSYEKL come from the germline V gene.

The CDR3 DNA follows: TGTGCCAGCAGCCAAGGTGGGACAGGGGGCTTCTACGAGCAGTACTTC. Encoded protein: CASSQGGTGGFYEQYF. This rearrangement joins TRBV4-2 to TRBJ2-7, with 12 bases that match TRBD1. The germline CDR1 and CDR2 sequences are LGHNA and YNFKEQ. J lost 3 bases, V lost 1 base, and 4 bases had no gene match. The length of the CDR3 is 16 residues.

The CDR3 region is CASSLTGNNQPQHF. The CDR3 DNA follows: TGTGCCAGCAGCTTGACAGGGAACAATCAGCCCCAGCATTTT. The V gene is TRBV7-2, the J gene TRBJ1-5, with 7 bases lining up with TRBD1. This CDR3 has 14 residues. With 3 bases clipped from V and 3 bases from J, the junction kept 2 bases outside the gene matches. From germline, CDR1 is SGHTA and CDR2 FQGNSA.

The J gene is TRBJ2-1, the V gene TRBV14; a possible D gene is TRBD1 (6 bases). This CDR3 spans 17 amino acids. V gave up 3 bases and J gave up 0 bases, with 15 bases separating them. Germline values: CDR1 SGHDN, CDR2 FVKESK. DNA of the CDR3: TGTGCCAGCAGCCACTCATGGGGGCGCGGCTCCTACAATGAGCAGTTCTTC. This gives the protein CASSHSWGRGSYNEQFF. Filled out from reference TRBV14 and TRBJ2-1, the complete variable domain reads EAGVTQFPSHSVIEKGQTVTLRCDPISGHDNLYWYRRVMGKEIKFLLHFVKESKQDESGMPNNRFLAERTGGTYSTLKVQPAELEDSGVYFCASSHSWGRGSYNEQFFGPGTRLTVL.

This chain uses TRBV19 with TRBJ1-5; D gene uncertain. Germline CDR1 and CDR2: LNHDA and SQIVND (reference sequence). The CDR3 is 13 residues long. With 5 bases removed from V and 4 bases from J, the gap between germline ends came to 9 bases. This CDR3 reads CASSSRRNQPQHF. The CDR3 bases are TGTGCCAGTAGTTCCCGCCGGAATCAGCCCCAGCATTTT.

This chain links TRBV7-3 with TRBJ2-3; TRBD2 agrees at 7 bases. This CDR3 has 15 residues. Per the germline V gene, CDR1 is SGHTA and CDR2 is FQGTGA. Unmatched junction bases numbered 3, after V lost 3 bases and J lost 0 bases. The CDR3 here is CASSFSGTSTDTQYF. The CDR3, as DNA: TGTGCCAGCAGCTTCAGCGGGACTAGCACAGATACGCAGTATTTT.